This entry concerns a single TCR beta chain. Its specificity is unknown. Via MiXCR, TCRdb re-called the 5' RACE reads, giving one row per CDR3 protein. The repertoire holds fewer than 750,000 distinct CDR3 sequences, with 15% to 20% as singletons. The CDR3 covers 13 residues. Germline-derived CDR1 and CDR2 are SGHRS and YFSETQ. The ends were cut back, 0 bases at V and 8 bases at J, with 9 bases in the middle. This specimen comes from a study of CD8 T cells in ankylosing spondylitis. Overall study results and limits: Made up of about eight highly homologous variants, a TCR beta motif appeared characteristic of ankylosing spondylitis blood. Some of these motif variants have turned up before, in reports on reactive arthritis synovial fluid and blood.

The origin of this receptor is a male donor with ankylosing spondylitis. The chain joins TRBV5-1 to TRBJ2-4; no reliable D call. The sequenced sample consisted of blood, either unsorted or a sorted T cell fraction (not recorded which). This CDR3 reads CASSLGTADIQYF. For the CDR3, the DNA is TGCGCCAGCAGCTTGGGCACGGCGGACATTCAGTACTTC.